These 13 T cell receptor beta chains came from one sample sequenced in a study of CD8 T cells in ankylosing spondylitis. Study conclusions and caveats: A motif of several highly homologous TCR beta variants was seen as apparently characteristic of ankylosing spondylitis blood.

One entry per CDR3 protein, called by TCRdb with MiXCR from the 5' RACE reads. This table holds around 140,000 distinct CDR3 sequences, 17% found once. These TCRs are of unknown antigen specificity. Sequenced input: blood, either unsorted or a sorted T cell fraction (not recorded which). These receptors all stem from a male donor with ankylosing spondylitis.

This clonotype was seen repeatedly, ten times or more. This chain uses TRBV5-1 with TRBJ2-1; D perhaps matches TRBD1 (6 bases). V lost 2 bases and J 6 bases, leaving 21 bases between the germline ends. CDR1 is SGHRS and CDR2 is YFSETQ in the germline V gene. The CDR3 consists of 17 residues. For the CDR3, the DNA is TGCGCCAGCAGCTTCCTAGGCTCAGGGGAGTTAGGCAATGAGCAGTTCTTC. Encoded protein: CASSFLGSGELGNEQFF.

V and J are TRBV7-2 and TRBJ2-2; 7 nucleotides align to TRBD1. V shed 6 bases, J shed 5 bases, and the junction held 9 bases outside the gene matches. The CDR3 length is 15 residues. Germline loops: CDR1 SGHTA, CDR2 FQGNSA. This CDR3 reads CASRPPDRSTGELFF. The CDR3 DNA reads TGTGCCAGCAGACCCCCGGACAGGTCAACCGGGGAGCTGTTTTTT.

This clonotype was counted a few times. V gene TRBV28 combines with J gene TRBJ2-7; D remains unclear. Per the germline V gene, CDR1 is MDHEN and CDR2 is SYDVKM. V lost 8 bases and J lost 2, with 10 bases in between. This CDR3 spans 12 amino acids. In DNA form, the CDR3 reads TGTGCCAGCGCGGACGGAACCTACGAGCAGTACTTC. Amino acids: CASADGTYEQYF.

The chain uses TRBV28 and TRBJ2-3; the match to TRBD2 covers 7 bases. Germline V gene sequence: CDR1 MDHEN, CDR2 SYDVKM. J was trimmed by 0 bases and V by 6 bases; bases with no gene match: 9. The CDR3 length is 16 residues. CDR3 amino acids: CASRLGGGSSTDTQYF. CDR3 in DNA: TGTGCCAGCAGGTTGGGGGGGGGGTCTAGCACAGATACGCAGTATTTT.

This clonotype was seen a few times. The V and J genes are TRBV27 and TRBJ1-2, with D unclear. CDR1 MNHEY and CDR2 SMNVEV come from the germline V gene (reference sequence). Trimming took off 8 bases at V and 4 bases at J, with 11 bases between the two ends. There are 12 residues in the CDR3. CDR3 nucleotide sequence: TGTGCCAGCGGGTCGGGGTTCTATGGCTACACCTTC. Translation gives CASGSGFYGYTF.

This clonotype was found a few times. This chain uses TRBV28 with TRBJ1-1; D remains ambiguous. Trimming shortened V by 1 base and J by 4 bases, and 13 bases separated the two germline ends. The CDR3 totals 15 residues. Germline V gene sequence: CDR1 MDHEN, CDR2 SYDVKM. The CDR3 DNA sequence: TGTGCCAGCAGTTTATACCTCCCGGGGAGCACTGAAGCTTTCTTT. Its translation: CASSLYLPGSTEAFF.

This chain uses TRBV12-3 or TRBV12-4 with TRBJ2-5; D may match TRBD1 or TRBD2 (5 bases each). The CDR3 extends over 13 amino acids. V was clipped by 6 bases and J by 5 bases, with 13 bases between them. The CDR3 spells CASRLGEWETQYF. CDR3 nucleotide sequence: TGTGCCAGCAGACTGGGGGAGTGGGAGACCCAGTACTTC.

The sample holds a few counts of this clonotype. The J gene is TRBJ2-1, the V gene TRBV7-9; 8 bases are a match to TRBD1. The V segment lost 5 bases and the J segment 4 bases; nucleotides outside the gene matches: 1. CDR3 length: 13 residues. Germline CDR1 and CDR2: SEHNR and FQNEAQ (reference sequence). The chain's CDR3 is CASSQGAYNEQFF. The CDR3, as DNA: TGTGCCAGCAGCCAGGGGGCTTACAATGAGCAGTTCTTC.

V usage is TRBV24-1 and J usage is TRBJ2-2; D is perhaps TRBD1 (5 bases). CDR3 length equals 14 residues. CDR1 and CDR2 (germline): KGHDR, SFDVKD. Trimming left V 7 bases short and J 7 bases short, with 15 bases between. The CDR3 sequence is CATRGQSVVGELFF. DNA of the CDR3: TGTGCCACCAGAGGACAAAGCGTGGTCGGGGAGCTGTTTTTT.

This clonotype occurred a few times. The gene calls are TRBV27 and TRBJ2-7, with D maybe TRBD1 (5 bases). V was pared by 2 bases and J by 6 bases, with 11 bases between. The length of the CDR3 is 13 residues. Per germline, CDR1 MNHEY and CDR2 SMNVEV (reference sequence). Here the CDR3 reads CASSLRQGREQYF. As DNA, the CDR3 is TGTGCCAGCAGTTTACGCCAGGGTCGCGAGCAGTACTTC.

The CDR3 here is CASGSARDSYEQYF. The CDR3 nucleotides read TGTGCTAGTGGTTCTGCCCGGGACAGTTACGAGCAGTACTTC. V gene TRBV12-5 combines with J gene TRBJ2-7; 7 bases align to TRBD1. With V trimmed by 4 bases and J by 4 bases, 7 bases remained unmatched. CDR1 is LGHNT, CDR2 FRNRAP, per germline. The CDR3 sequence is 14 residues long.

The V call is TRBV5-5, the J call TRBJ1-1, with TRBD1 as a possible D gene (6 bases). V gave up 3 bases and J gave up 6 bases, with 12 bases separating them. This CDR3 is built from 13 residues. Germline loops: CDR1 SGHKS, CDR2 YYEKEE (reference sequence). In DNA form, the CDR3 reads TGTGCCAGCAGCTCCTTAGGGGGATCTGAAGCTTTCTTT. Protein product: CASSSLGGSEAFF.

The chain carries TRBV12-3 or TRBV12-4 and TRBJ2-7; possibly TRBD1 for D (5 bases). Trimming left V 3 bases short and J 0 bases short, with 9 bases between. This CDR3 contains 14 residues. CDR3 sequence: CASSFVDSSYEQYF. As DNA, the CDR3 is TGTGCCAGCAGTTTCGTCGACAGCTCCTACGAGCAGTACTTC.